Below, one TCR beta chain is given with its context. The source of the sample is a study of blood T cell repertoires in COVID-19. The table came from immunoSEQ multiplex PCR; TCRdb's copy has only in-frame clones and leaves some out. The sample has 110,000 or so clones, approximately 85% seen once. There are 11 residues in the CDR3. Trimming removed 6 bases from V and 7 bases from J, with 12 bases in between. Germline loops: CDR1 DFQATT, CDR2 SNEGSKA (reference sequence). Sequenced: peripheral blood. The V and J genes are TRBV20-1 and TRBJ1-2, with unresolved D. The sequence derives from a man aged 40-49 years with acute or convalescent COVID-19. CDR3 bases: TGCAGTGCCGACTTCTTGGGTGGCTACACCTTC. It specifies CSADFLGGYTF.